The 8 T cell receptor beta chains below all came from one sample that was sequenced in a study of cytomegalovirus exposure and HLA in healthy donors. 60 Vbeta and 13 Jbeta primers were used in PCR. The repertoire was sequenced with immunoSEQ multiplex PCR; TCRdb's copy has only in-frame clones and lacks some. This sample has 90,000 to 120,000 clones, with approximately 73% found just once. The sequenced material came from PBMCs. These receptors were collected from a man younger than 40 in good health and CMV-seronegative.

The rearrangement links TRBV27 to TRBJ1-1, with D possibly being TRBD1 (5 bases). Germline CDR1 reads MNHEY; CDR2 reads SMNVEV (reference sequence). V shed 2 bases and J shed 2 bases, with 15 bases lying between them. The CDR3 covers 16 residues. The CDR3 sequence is CASSLGQGKRNTEAFF. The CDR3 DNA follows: TGTGCCAGCAGTTTAGGGCAGGGTAAGCGTAACACTGAAGCTTTCTTT.

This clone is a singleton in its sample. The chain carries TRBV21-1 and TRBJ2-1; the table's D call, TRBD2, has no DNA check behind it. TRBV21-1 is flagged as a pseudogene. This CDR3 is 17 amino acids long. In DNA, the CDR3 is TGTGCCAGCAGCAAAGCTTGCGGGACTCCACACTACAATGAGCAGTTCTTC. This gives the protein CASSKACGTPHYNEQFF.

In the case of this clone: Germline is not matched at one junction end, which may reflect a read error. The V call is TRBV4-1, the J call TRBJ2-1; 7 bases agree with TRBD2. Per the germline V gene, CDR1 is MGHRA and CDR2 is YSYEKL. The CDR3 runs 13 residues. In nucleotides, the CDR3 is TGCGCCGGCAGAAGCGGGGCTTACAATGAGCAGTTCTTC. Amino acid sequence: CAGRSGAYNEQFF.

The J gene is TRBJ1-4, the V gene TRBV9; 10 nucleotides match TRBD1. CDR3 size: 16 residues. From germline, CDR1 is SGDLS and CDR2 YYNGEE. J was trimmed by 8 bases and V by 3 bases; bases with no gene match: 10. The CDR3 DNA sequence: TGTGCCAGCAGCGGATCGGACAGGGGGGGACGGGAAAAACTGTTTTTT. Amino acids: CASSGSDRGGREKLFF.

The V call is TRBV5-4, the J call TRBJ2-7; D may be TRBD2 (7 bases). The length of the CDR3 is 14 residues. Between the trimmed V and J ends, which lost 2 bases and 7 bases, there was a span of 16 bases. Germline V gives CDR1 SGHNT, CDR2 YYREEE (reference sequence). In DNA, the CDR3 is TGTGCCAGCAGCTTTTTTAAGGGAGGGGGAGAGCAGTACTTC. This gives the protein CASSFFKGGGEQYF. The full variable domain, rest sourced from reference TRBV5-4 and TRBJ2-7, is ETGVTQSPTHLIKTRGQQVTLRCSSQSGHNTVSWYQQALGQGPQFIFQYYREEENGRGNFPPRFSGLQFPNYSSELNVNALELDDSALYLCASSFFKGGGEQYFGPGTRLTVT.

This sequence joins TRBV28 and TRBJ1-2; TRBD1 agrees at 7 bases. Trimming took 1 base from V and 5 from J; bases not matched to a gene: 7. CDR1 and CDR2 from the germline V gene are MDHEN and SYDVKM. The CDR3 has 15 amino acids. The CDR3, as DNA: TGTGCCAGCAGTTTATCCCCAGGGGGGTCGTATGGCTACACCTTC. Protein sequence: CASSLSPGGSYGYTF.

The CDR3 DNA follows: TGTGCAAGTCGCGACAGTTTCCACGAGCAGTACTTC. This encodes CASRDSFHEQYF. The V gene is TRBV12-2, the J gene TRBJ2-5; TRBD1 is the table's D call, not checked against the DNA. Near its end, the DNA agrees better with TRBJ2-7, so the J call may be wrong. TRBV12-2 is given as a pseudogene. The CDR3 length is 12 residues.

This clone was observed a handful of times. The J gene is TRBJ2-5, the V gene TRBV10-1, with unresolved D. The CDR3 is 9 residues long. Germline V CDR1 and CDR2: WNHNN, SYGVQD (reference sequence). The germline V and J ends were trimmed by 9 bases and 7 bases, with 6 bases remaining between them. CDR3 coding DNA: TGCGCCAGTATTAGGACCCAGTACTTC. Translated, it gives CASIRTQYF.